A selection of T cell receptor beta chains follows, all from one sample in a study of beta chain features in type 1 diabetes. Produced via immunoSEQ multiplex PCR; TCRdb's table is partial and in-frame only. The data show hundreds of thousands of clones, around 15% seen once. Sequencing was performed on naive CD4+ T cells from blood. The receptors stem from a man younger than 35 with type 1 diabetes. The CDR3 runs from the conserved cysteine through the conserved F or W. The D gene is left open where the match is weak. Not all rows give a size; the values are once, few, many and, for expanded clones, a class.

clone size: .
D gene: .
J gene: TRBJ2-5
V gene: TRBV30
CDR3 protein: CAWSIGGTQYF
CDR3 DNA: TGTGCCTGGAGTATCGGAGGGACCCAGTACTTC

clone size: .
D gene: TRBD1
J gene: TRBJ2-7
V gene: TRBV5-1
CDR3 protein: CASSLGRDRVDYEQYF
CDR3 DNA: TGCGCCAGCAGCTTGGGCCGGGACAGGGTGGACTACGAGCAGTACTTC

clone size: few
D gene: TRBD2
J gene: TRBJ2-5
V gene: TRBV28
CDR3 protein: CASSSRGGTQYF
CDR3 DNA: TGTGCCAGCAGTTCCCGGGGGGGGACCCAGTACTTC

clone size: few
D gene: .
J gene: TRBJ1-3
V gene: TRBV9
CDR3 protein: CASSVGDLSGNTIYF
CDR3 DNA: TGTGCCAGCAGCGTTGGGGATCTTAGTGGAAACACCATATATTTT

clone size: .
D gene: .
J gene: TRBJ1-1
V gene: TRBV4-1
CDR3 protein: CASSQGTAQYTEAFF
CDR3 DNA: TGCGCCAGCAGCCAAGGGACAGCTCAGTACACTGAAGCTTTCTTT

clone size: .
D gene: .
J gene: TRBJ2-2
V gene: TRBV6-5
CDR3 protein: CASSLRTGELFF
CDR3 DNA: TGTGCCAGCAGTTTGAGGACCGGGGAGCTGTTTTTT

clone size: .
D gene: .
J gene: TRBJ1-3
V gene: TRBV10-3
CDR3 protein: CAISRQVSGNTIYF
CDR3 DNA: TGTGCCATCAGTCGACAGGTCTCTGGAAACACCATATATTTT

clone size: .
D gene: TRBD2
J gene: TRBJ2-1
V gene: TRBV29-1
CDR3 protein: CSGRLAGGFTNEQFF
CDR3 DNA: TGCAGCGGCCGACTAGCGGGGGGATTTACCAATGAGCAGTTCTTC

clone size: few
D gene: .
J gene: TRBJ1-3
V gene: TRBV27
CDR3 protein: CASSPGVRGNTIYF
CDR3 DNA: TGTGCCAGCTCCCCGGGGGTGCGAGGAAACACCATATATTTT

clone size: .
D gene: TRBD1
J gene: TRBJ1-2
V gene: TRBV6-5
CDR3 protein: CASSPLAEGARGYTF
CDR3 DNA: TGTGCCAGCAGTCCCCTGGCGGAGGGGGCGCGGGGCTACACCTTC

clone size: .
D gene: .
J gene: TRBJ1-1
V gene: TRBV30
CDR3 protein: CAWTGGNTEAFF
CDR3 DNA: TGTGCCTGGACGGGGGGTAACACTGAAGCTTTCTTT

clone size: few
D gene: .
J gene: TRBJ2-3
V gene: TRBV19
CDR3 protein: CASSILSGSSTDTQYF
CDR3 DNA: TGTGCCAGTAGTATTCTGTCCGGAAGCAGCACAGATACGCAGTATTTT

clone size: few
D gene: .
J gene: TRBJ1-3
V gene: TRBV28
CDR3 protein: CASLVGSGNTIYF
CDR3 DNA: TGTGCCAGCCTGGTGGGCTCTGGAAACACCATATATTTT

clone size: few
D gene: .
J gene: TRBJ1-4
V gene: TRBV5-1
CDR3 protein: CASSGKLAGNEKLFF
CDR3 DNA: TGCGCCAGCAGCGGGAAATTGGCGGGGAATGAAAAACTGTTTTTT